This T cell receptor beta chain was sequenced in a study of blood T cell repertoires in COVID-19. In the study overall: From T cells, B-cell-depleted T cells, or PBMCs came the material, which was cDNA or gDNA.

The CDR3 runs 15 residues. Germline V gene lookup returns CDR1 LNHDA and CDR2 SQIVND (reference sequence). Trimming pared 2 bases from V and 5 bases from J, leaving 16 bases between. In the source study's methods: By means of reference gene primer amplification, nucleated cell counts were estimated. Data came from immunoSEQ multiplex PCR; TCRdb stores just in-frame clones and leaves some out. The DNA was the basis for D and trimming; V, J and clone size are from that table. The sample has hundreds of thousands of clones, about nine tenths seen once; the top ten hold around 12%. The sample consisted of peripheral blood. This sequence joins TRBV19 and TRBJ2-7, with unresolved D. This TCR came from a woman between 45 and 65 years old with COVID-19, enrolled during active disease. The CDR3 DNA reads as TGTGCCAGTAGTATAACTTCCGGAGACGCCCACGAGCAGTACTTC. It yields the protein CASSITSGDAHEQYF.